Relative to its sample, the clone carrying this TCR beta chain is medium-sized (0.01 to 0.1%). The antigen remains undetermined. The template was genomic DNA from peripheral blood, not RNA. The data are from a study of T cell repertoires in aging, cancer and after chemotherapy. Study information: Pre- and post-chemotherapy samples were paired from chronic lymphocytic leukemia patients treated with fludarabine- or bendamustine-based regimens.

Rearranged V-D-J TRB sequences were amplified with a mixed TRB-A/B primer pool. TCRdb used MiXCR to reprocess the multiplex PCR reads, holding one entry per CDR3 protein. Found here are 6,000 to 8,500 distinct CDR3 sequences, 22% of them singletons; the top ten hold approximately 8.8%. Study results and limitations: In cancer patients, declining TCR diversity with age involved lost richness and lost evenness. Immunological memory after chemotherapy cannot be judged from the repertoire data. In hematological cancer patients, infiltrated lymphoid organs may have impaired thymic emigration or peripheral T cell expansion.

V lost 6 bases and J lost 7, with 13 bases in between. CDR3 size: 13 residues. Germline V gene sequence: CDR1 LNHDA, CDR2 SQIVND (reference sequence). Material for sequencing was blood. The source is a human donor with a blood cancer. The chain couples TRBV19 to TRBJ2-4; D is unclear. Written as DNA, the CDR3 is TGTGCCAGTAGGAATAGGGCGAGTAACATTCAGTACTTC. Translation: CASRNRASNIQYF.